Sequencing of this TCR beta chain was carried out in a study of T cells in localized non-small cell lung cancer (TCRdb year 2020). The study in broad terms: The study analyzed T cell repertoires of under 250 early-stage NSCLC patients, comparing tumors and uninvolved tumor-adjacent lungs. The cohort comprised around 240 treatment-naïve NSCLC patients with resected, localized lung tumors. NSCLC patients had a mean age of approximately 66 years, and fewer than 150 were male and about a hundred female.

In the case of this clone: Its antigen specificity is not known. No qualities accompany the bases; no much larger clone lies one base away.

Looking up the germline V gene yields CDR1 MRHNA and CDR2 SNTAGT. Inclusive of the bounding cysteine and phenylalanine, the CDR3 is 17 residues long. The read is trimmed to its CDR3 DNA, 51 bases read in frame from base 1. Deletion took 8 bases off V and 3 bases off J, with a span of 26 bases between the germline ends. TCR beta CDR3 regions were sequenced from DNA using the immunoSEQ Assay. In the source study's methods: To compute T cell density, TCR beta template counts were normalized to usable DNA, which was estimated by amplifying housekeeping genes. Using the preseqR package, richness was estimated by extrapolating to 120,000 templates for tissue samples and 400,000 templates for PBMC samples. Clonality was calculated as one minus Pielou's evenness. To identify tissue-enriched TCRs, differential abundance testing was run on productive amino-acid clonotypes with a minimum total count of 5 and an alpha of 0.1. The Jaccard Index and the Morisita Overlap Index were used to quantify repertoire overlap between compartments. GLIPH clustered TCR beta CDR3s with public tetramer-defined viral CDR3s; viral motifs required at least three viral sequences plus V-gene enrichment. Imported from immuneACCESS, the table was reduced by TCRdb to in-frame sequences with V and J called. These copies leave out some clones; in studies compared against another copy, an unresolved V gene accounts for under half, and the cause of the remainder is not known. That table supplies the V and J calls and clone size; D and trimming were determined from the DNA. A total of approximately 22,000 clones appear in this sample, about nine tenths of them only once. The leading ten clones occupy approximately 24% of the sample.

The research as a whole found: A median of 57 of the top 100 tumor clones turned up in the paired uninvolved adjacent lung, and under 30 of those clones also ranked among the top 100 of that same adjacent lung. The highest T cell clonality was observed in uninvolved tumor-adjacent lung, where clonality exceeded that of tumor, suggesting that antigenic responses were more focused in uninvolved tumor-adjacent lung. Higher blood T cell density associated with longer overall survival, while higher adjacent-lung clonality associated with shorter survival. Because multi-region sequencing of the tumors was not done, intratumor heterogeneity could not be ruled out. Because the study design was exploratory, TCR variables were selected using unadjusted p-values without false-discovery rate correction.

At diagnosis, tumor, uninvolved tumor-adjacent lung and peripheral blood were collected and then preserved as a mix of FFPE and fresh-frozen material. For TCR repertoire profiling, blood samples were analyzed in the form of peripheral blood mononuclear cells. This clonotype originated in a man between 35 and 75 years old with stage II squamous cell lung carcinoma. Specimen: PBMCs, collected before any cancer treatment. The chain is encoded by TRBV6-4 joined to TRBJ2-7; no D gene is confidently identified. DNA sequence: TGTGCCAGCCGTACGAATAACGTCCCTCTTCGTCTCTACGAGCAGTACTTC. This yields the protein CASRTNNVPLRLYEQYF.